The next 30 T cell receptor beta chains were all read from a single sample in a study of blood T cells in healthy people across ages. Sample-barcoded 5' priming and a J-beta primer mix drove a second PCR of 7 to 11 cycles. TCRdb reprocessed the 5' RACE reads with MiXCR, giving one entry per CDR3 protein. The table shows just under 900,000 distinct CDR3 sequences, with under 35% occurring only once. Material for sequencing was blood. These receptors all stem from a woman older than 75 in good health.

V usage is TRBV7-2 and J usage is TRBJ1-5; no clear D. Between the trimmed V and J ends, which lost 1 base and 1 base, there was a span of 14 bases. Germline lookup yields CDR1 SGHTA and CDR2 FQGNSA. CDR3 length: 17 residues. Written as DNA, the CDR3 is TGTGCCAGCAGCTTAGTGTGGCCCCGTGGGAGCAATCAGCCCCAGCATTTT. Residues: CASSLVWPRGSNQPQHF. Variable domain in full (rest from reference TRBV7-2 and TRBJ1-5): GAGVSQSPSNKVTEKGKDVELRCDPISGHTALYWYRQSLGQGLEFLIYFQGNSAPDKSGLPSDRFSAERTGGSVSTLTIQRTQQEDSAVYLCASSLVWPRGSNQPQHFGDGTRLSIL.

To note about this clonotype: This could be a read error, since a much larger clone is one nucleotide away. DNA of the CDR3: TGCAGTGCTATAGGAGCTGGAAGGGACAATGAGCAGTACTTC. Translated, it gives CSAIGAGRDNEQYF. J is TRBJ2-1 and V is TRBV20-1; a possible D gene is TRBD1 (6 bases). The DNA end is more similar to TRBJ2-7, so the J call may be wrong. The CDR3 spans 14 residues. CDR1 and CDR2 (germline): DFQATT, SNEGSKA (reference sequence).

A note on this clonotype: Given a much more abundant clone one base away, this may be a read error. The genes are TRBV30 and TRBJ2-5; 8 bases align to TRBD2. CDR3 size: 16 residues. V shed 2 bases and J 11 bases; nucleotides not matched to a gene: 19. CDR1 is GTSNPN and CDR2 is SVGIG in the germline V gene (reference sequence). The CDR3 loop reads CAWSLRGLVGYNEQYF. The CDR3 DNA reads as TGTGCCTGGAGTCTCAGGGGACTAGTCGGCTACAATGAGCAGTACTTC.

This clonotype was recorded a few times. The V and J genes are TRBV27 and TRBJ1-1, with unresolved D. Looked up from germline, CDR1 is MNHEY and CDR2 is SMNVEV (reference sequence). This CDR3 has 14 residues. The germline V and J ends were trimmed by 4 bases and 1 base, with 10 bases remaining between them. The CDR3 sequence: CASSSQIANTEAFF. The CDR3 DNA is TGTGCCAGCAGTTCACAGATCGCGAACACTGAAGCTTTCTTT.

This clonotype was counted at least ten times. The chain uses TRBV7-2 and TRBJ2-1; 10 bases line up with TRBD1. V lost 1 base to trimming and J lost 5 bases; unmatched junction nucleotides: 5. CDR3 length: 16 amino acids. Germline CDR1 SGHTA, CDR2 FQGNSA. CDR3 in DNA: TGTGCCAGCAGCTTAGTCTGGACAGGGGGGAACAATGAGCAGTTCTTC. It codes for CASSLVWTGGNNEQFF. Variable domain in full (rest from reference TRBV7-2 and TRBJ2-1): GAGVSQSPSNKVTEKGKDVELRCDPISGHTALYWYRQSLGQGLEFLIYFQGNSAPDKSGLPSDRFSAERTGGSVSTLTIQRTQQEDSAVYLCASSLVWTGGNNEQFFGPGTRLTVL.

This clonotype was counted a few times. Just one base apart from a much larger clone, this may be a read error. This rearrangement joins TRBV6-2 or TRBV6-3 to TRBJ2-5; 7 positions match TRBD1. Germline V gives CDR1 MNHEY, CDR2 SVGEGT. The J segment lost 4 bases and the V segment lost 6 bases, leaving 8 bases of the junction unmatched. The CDR3 spans 14 residues. The CDR3, as DNA: TGTGCCAGCAGGCAACGACAGGGTGGAGAGACCCAGTACTTC. It codes for CASRQRQGGETQYF.

This clonotype has only one observation. The rearrangement uses TRBV30 and TRBJ1-1; 9 bases match TRBD1. V was clipped by 2 bases and J by 7 bases; unmatched bases: 8. The CDR3 covers 14 residues. Germline CDR1 and CDR2: GTSNPN and SVGIG (reference sequence). The CDR3 loop reads CAWSKVGTGIEAFF. DNA for the CDR3: TGTGCCTGGAGTAAAGTGGGGACAGGGATTGAAGCTTTCTTT.

Points on this clonotype: A clone one base away is much larger, so this may be a read error. The chain links TRBV6-1 to TRBJ2-7; tentatively, D is TRBD1 (5 bases). Germline V lookup: CDR1 MNHNS, CDR2 SASEGT. Trimming stripped 7 bases from V and 12 bases from J, with 25 bases between. CDR3 length: 14 amino acids. The CDR3 DNA reads as TGTGCCAGCATCAGAATAGGGGAAGGAGAGACCCGGTACTTC. Its translation: CASIRIGEGETRYF.

This chain connects TRBV6-2 or TRBV6-3 to TRBJ1-1; TRBD1 matches at 7 bases. The length of the CDR3 is 15 residues. With V trimmed by 0 bases and J by 4 bases, 5 bases remained unmatched. CDR1 is MNHEY, CDR2 SVGEGT, per germline. Here the CDR3 DNA reads TGTGCCAGCAGTTACTCTGGGACAGTCATCACTGAAGCTTTCTTT. Protein product: CASSYSGTVITEAFF.

As for this clonotype: A read error may explain this, as a much larger clone is one base away. The CDR3 protein is CSAGTGRYAEAFF. CDR3 DNA: TGCAGCGCCGGGACAGGGAGGTACGCTGAAGCTTTCTTT. The chain recombines TRBV29-1 with TRBJ1-1; TRBD1 matches 9 bases. Losses at the gene ends were 7 bases for V and 6 bases for J; bases not matched to a gene: 9. CDR1 is SQVTM and CDR2 is ANQGSEA in the germline V gene. The CDR3 spans 13 residues. The whole variable domain, remainder taken from reference TRBV29-1 and TRBJ1-1, is SAVISQKPSRDICQRGTSLTIQCQVDSQVTMMFWYRQQPGQSLTLIATANQGSEATYESGFVIDKFPISRPNLTFSTLTVSNMSPEDSSIYLCSAGTGRYAEAFFGQGTRLTVV.

This clonotype occurred many times. V gene TRBV7-2 combines with J gene TRBJ2-5; 10 bases align to TRBD1. This CDR3 has 17 residues. V lost 4 bases to trimming and J lost 1 base; unmatched junction nucleotides: 9. CDR1 is SGHTA, CDR2 FQGNSA, per germline. CDR3 sequence reads: CASSSEYRTGGQETQYF. The DNA of the CDR3 is TGTGCCAGCAGCTCCGAGTACAGGACAGGGGGCCAAGAGACCCAGTACTTC.

This clonotype came up many times. V is TRBV5-5 and J is TRBJ2-3, with 7 bases aligning to TRBD1. V shed 4 bases and J 3 bases; nucleotides not matched to a gene: 11. CDR1 is SGHKS and CDR2 is YYEKEE in the germline V gene (reference sequence). The CDR3 loop spans 16 amino acids. The CDR3 is CASSRPTGKGTDTQYF. The DNA of the CDR3 is TGTGCCAGCAGCCGGCCGACAGGGAAAGGAACAGATACGCAGTATTTT.

Points on this clonotype: A read error may produce the germline difference seen at one junction end. J is TRBJ2-3 and V is TRBV12-3 or TRBV12-4, with a tentative D call TRBD2 (6 bases). The CDR3 loop spans 18 amino acids. In DNA form, the CDR3 reads TGTGCCAGCAGTTTATCCCGCCTAGGGCGCGGGGAGTCAGATGCGCAGTATTTT. Residues: CASSLSRLGRGESDAQYF.

This clonotype has just a few counts. A much larger clone differs by one base, so this may be a read error. V usage is TRBV29-1 and J usage is TRBJ2-1, with 7 bases that match TRBD2. The germline CDR1 and CDR2 sequences are SQVTM and ANQGSEA. The trim removed 7 bases at V and 6 bases at J, leaving 6 bases unmatched. The CDR3 is 12 residues long. This CDR3 reads CSAVRGVNEQFF. The CDR3 DNA reads as TGCAGCGCTGTACGGGGGGTCAATGAGCAGTTCTTC.

At least ten counts were recorded for this clonotype. This chain uses TRBV20-1 with TRBJ2-1; D remains unclear. The germline V and J ends were trimmed by 0 bases and 11 bases, with 14 bases remaining between them. This CDR3 has 13 residues. The V gene's germline CDR1 is DFQATT and CDR2 SNEGSKA (reference sequence). CDR3 nucleotides: TGCAGTGCTAGAGACGAAGGGCATCCCCAGCAGTTCTTC. Amino acid sequence: CSARDEGHPQQFF.

This clonotype was detected many times. The chain has TRBV6-2 or TRBV6-3 and TRBJ1-5; perhaps TRBD1 as D (6 bases). The CDR3 spans 13 residues. Germline CDR1 reads MNHEY; CDR2 reads SVGEGT. V lost 9 bases to trimming and J lost 1 base, with 10 bases between them. CDR3 sequence reads: CASTGQSNQPQHF. CDR3 DNA: TGTGCCAGTACTGGACAGAGCAATCAGCCCCAGCATTTT.

This clonotype was detected ten times or more. The V gene is TRBV7-2, the J gene TRBJ2-5, with D perhaps matching TRBD2 (5 bases). This CDR3 contains 15 residues. V lost 1 base and J lost 5, with 14 bases in between. Germline values: CDR1 SGHTA, CDR2 FQGNSA. This CDR3 is CASSLGSGSRETQYF. CDR3 in DNA: TGTGCCAGCAGCTTAGGATCGGGATCAAGGGAGACCCAGTACTTC.

The sample holds many counts of this clonotype. The J gene is TRBJ2-3, the V gene TRBV2, with 10 bases identical to TRBD1. V was clipped by 6 bases and J by 5 bases; unmatched bases: 11. CDR3 length: 16 residues. Germline-derived CDR1 and CDR2 are SNHLY and FYNNEI. CDR3 amino acids: CASSRQGAVGGDTQYF. In DNA form, the CDR3 reads TGTGCCAGCAGCCGACAGGGGGCGGTGGGAGGAGATACGCAGTATTTT.

For this clonotype: One end of the junction varies from germline; a read error may be responsible. The gene calls are TRBV11-2 and TRBJ2-3, with D hard to call. The CDR3 sequence is 15 residues long. Looked up from germline, CDR1 is SGHAT and CDR2 is FQNNGV. For the CDR3, the DNA is TGTGCCAGCAGCTCGGGTTCGACAAGCACAGATACGCGGTATTTT. Amino acids: CASSSGSTSTDTRYF.

This clonotype was detected ten times or more. The rearrangement joins TRBV10-2 to TRBJ2-7; D possibly matches TRBD1 or TRBD2 (5 bases each). CDR1 and CDR2 from the germline V gene are WSHSY and SAAADI. V shed 8 bases and J shed 3 bases, with 20 bases lying between them. This CDR3 has 15 residues. The chain's CDR3 is CASLDRLTRGYEQYF. The CDR3 DNA is TGCGCCAGCCTCGATCGACTGACGAGGGGCTACGAGCAGTACTTC.

To note about this clonotype: A much larger clonotype is one base distant, so this may be a read error. The conserved closing phenylalanine or tryptophan is absent in this CDR3, likely reflecting a read error. The rearrangement uses TRBV12-3 or TRBV12-4 and TRBJ2-4; tentatively, D is TRBD1 or TRBD2 (6 bases each). V was cut by 2 bases and J by 8 bases, with 13 bases left in between. The CDR3 has 14 amino acids. CDR3 DNA sequence: TGTGCCAGCAGTTTAAGGGCAGGGGAGGACATTCAGTACTTA. The encoded protein is CASSLRAGEDIQYL.

As concerns this clonotype: A much larger clone lies one base from this, so it may be a read error. Because it lacks the conserved phenylalanine or tryptophan at the end, this CDR3 is likely a read error. The genes are TRBV6-6 and TRBJ2-1, with D perhaps matching TRBD1 (6 bases). Trimming took 0 bases from V and 7 from J, leaving 10 bases between them. The CDR3 has 14 residues. Germline V gene lookup returns CDR1 MNHNY and CDR2 SVGAGI (reference sequence). This chain's CDR3 is CASSYSRTENEQFC. The CDR3 nucleotides read TGTGCCAGCAGTTACTCCCGGACAGAAAATGAGCAGTTCTGC.

About this clonotype: At one end the junction does not follow the germline gene, possibly because of a read error. This sequence joins TRBV5-1 and TRBJ2-2; 8 nucleotides line up with TRBD1. CDR1 SGHRS and CDR2 YFSETQ come from the germline V gene. The CDR3 contains 15 residues. The CDR3: CASSLGDRFTGERFF. The CDR3 DNA is TGCGCCAGCAGCCTTGGGGACAGGTTTACCGGGGAGCGGTTTTTT.

This clonotype was seen once. One base away lies a much larger clone, so this may be a sequencing read error. The chain is built from TRBV10-3 and TRBJ2-7, with D perhaps given as TRBD1 or TRBD2 (5 bases each). The V and J ends lost 0 bases and 3 bases respectively, with 12 bases between them. The germline V gene encodes CDR1 ENHRY and CDR2 SYGVKD. This CDR3 contains 15 residues. The CDR3 region is CAISESGGGLYEQYF. CDR3 nucleotides: TGTGCCATCAGTGAGTCCGGTGGGGGTCTCTACGAGCAGTACTTC.

This clonotype has more than one count but fewer than ten. This sequence joins TRBV4-1 and TRBJ2-6; TRBD1 agrees at 7 bases. Trimming cost V 6 bases and J 3 bases; bases outside gene matches: 5. CDR3 size: 15 residues. Germline V gene lookup returns CDR1 MGHRA and CDR2 YSYEKL. The CDR3 reads CASRLTGDGANVLTF. Written as DNA, the CDR3 is TGCGCCAGCAGGCTTACAGGGGATGGGGCCAACGTCCTGACTTTC.

The chain has TRBV29-1 and TRBJ2-5; D is undetermined. The J call may be wrong; the DNA end is better matched by TRBJ2-7. In germline, CDR1 is SQVTM, CDR2 ANQGSEA. CDR3 length: 13 amino acids. The CDR3 sequence: CSVERYGSYEQYF. Written as DNA, the CDR3 is TGCAGCGTTGAAAGGTACGGATCCTACGAGCAGTACTTC.

The chain couples TRBV6-1 to TRBJ2-7, with D perhaps being TRBD1 or TRBD2 (5 bases each). Germline V gene sequence: CDR1 MNHNS, CDR2 SASEGT. Trimming shortened V by 3 bases and J by 2 bases, and 11 bases separated the two germline ends. This CDR3 has 14 residues. CDR3 DNA: TGTGCCAGCAGTGAGGGGGTCCCGACCTACGAGCAGTACTTC. It translates to CASSEGVPTYEQYF.

The chain couples TRBV20-1 to TRBJ1-1; 7 positions agree with TRBD1. The CDR3 is made up of 13 amino acids. Trimming removed 3 bases from V and 5 bases from J; junction bases left unmatched: 6. Per germline, CDR1 DFQATT and CDR2 SNEGSKA (reference sequence). The CDR3 DNA sequence: TGCAGTGCTAGTTTGTTCAGGGGGACTGAAGCTTTCTTT. This encodes CSASLFRGTEAFF.

This clonotype was seen a few times. The J gene is TRBJ1-2, the V gene TRBV20-1, with 9 bases aligning to TRBD1. Germline trimming cut 4 bases from V and 5 bases from J; bases unmatched to any gene: 5. This CDR3 contains 13 residues. Germline values: CDR1 DFQATT, CDR2 SNEGSKA (reference sequence). The CDR3 here is CSANIGTGYGYTF. CDR3 nucleotide sequence: TGCAGTGCTAACATAGGGACAGGGTATGGCTACACCTTC.

The chain employs TRBV6-1 and TRBJ1-5; possible D gene TRBD1, 5 bases. The ends were cut back, 8 bases at V and 0 bases at J, with 26 bases in the middle. CDR1 and CDR2 from the germline V gene are MNHNS and SASEGT. This CDR3 contains 19 residues. The CDR3: CASSGAGTGVNYSNQPQHF. CDR3 DNA: TGTGCCAGCTCTGGGGCTGGAACCGGAGTAAACTATAGCAATCAGCCCCAGCATTTT.